This T cell receptor beta chain was documented in a study of neurological immune-mediated disorders. This clonotype showed up many times. Time point noted: longitudinal time-point 2. A blood bank in Maryland, USA, provided the volunteers who served as healthy controls. The unsorted libraries were generated from a total of 2 million PBMCs, which had been stored in RNAlater at -80 C. The team produced cDNA through 5'RACE using 10-nucleotide random UMIs. One entry per CDR3 protein, called by TCRdb with MiXCR from the 5' RACE reads. The repertoire has some 60,000 distinct CDR3 sequences, about 8.9% of them found once; the top ten carry approximately 12%. Germline V gene sequence: CDR1 SGHRS, CDR2 YFSETQ. With 1 base clipped from V and 8 bases from J, the junction kept 1 base outside the gene matches. CDR3 size: 13 residues.

The chain couples TRBV5-1 to TRBJ2-4, with TRBD1 identical over 9 bases. The sequenced sample consisted of PBMCs. This sequence was found in a man aged 25-45 years in good health. The CDR3 here is CASSLRDRDIQYF. Written as DNA, the CDR3 is TGCGCCAGCAGCTTGCGGGACAGGGACATTCAGTACTTC. The full variable domain, its missing parts supplied by reference TRBV5-1 and TRBJ2-4, is KAGVTQTPRYLIKTRGQQVTLSCSPISGHRSVSWYQQTPGQGLQFLFEYFSETQRNKGNFPGRFSGRQFSNSRSEMNVSTLELGDSALYLCASSLRDRDIQYFGAGTRLSVL.